This TCR beta chain was sequenced during a study of cytomegalovirus exposure and HLA in healthy donors. Study-wide findings and caveats: As a later analysis revealed, the rate of TCR association differed by HLA locus, with DRB1 most and HLA-C fewest. The study reported that TCR beta sequences accurately predicted HLA-A and HLA-B alleles in most subjects. An analysis that came later showed most CMV-associated TCR beta chains appearing HLA-restricted.

Looked up from germline, CDR1 is LNHDA and CDR2 is SQIVND (reference sequence). Between the trimmed V and J ends, which lost 5 bases and 0 bases, there was a span of 8 bases. The CDR3 loop spans 13 amino acids. Turning to this clone: What it recognizes is unknown.

It was with 60 Vbeta and 13 Jbeta primers that the PCR ran. Using immunoSEQ multiplex PCR, the repertoire was profiled, and TCRdb retains in-frame clones only, with some absent. The sample has roughly 120,000 clones, about 76% seen once. The specimen sequenced was PBMCs. The receptor was isolated from a man in his forties in good health and CMV-seronegative. J is TRBJ2-7 and V is TRBV19; a weak D match, TRBD1 (5 bases). The CDR3 nucleotides read TGTGCCAGTAGTTACAGGCTCTCCTACGAGCAGTACTTC. As protein: CASSYRLSYEQYF.